The 26 T cell receptor beta chains reported below all come from one sample, sequenced in a study of blood T cells in healthy people across ages. PCR was performed a second time for roughly 7 to 11 cycles using a sample-barcoded 5' primer and a J-beta primer mix. In TCRdb, the 5' RACE reads were re-called with MiXCR into one record per CDR3 protein. The profile shows 650,000 to 800,000 distinct CDR3 sequences, over 40% of them singletons. Input material: blood. Source of these receptors: a woman aged 80 or older in good health.

At least ten counts were recorded for this clonotype. The V gene is TRBV5-1, the J gene TRBJ2-1; 11 positions agree with TRBD2. Germline assignment: CDR1 SGHRS and CDR2 YFSETQ. CDR3 length: 16 residues. V was clipped by 0 bases and J by 7 bases; unmatched bases: 6. CDR3 in amino acids: CASSLAGLAARNEQFF. The CDR3 nucleotides read TGCGCCAGCAGCTTGGCGGGACTAGCGGCGAGAAATGAGCAGTTCTTC. The full variable domain, completed using reference TRBV5-1 and TRBJ2-1, is KAGVTQTPRYLIKTRGQQVTLSCSPISGHRSVSWYQQTPGQGLQFLFEYFSETQRNKGNFPGRFSGRQFSNSRSEMNVSTLELGDSALYLCASSLAGLAARNEQFFGPGTRLTVL.

To note about this clonotype: This may arise from a read error, as a much more abundant clone is one base away. This chain joins TRBV21-1 and TRBJ2-7; the table names TRBD1, a call not compared with the DNA. TRBV21-1 is reported as a pseudogene. The CDR3 loop spans 13 amino acids. CDR3 nucleotides: TGTGCCGGCAGCAAAGACAGGGGTGACGAGCAGTACTTC. It translates to CAGSKDRGDEQYF.

In its sample, this clonotype was seen a few times. The CDR3 sequence: CASRTHGTGHYEQYF. The CDR3 region has the DNA TGTGCCAGCAGGACCCACGGGACAGGTCACTACGAGCAGTACTTC. This sequence joins TRBV2 and TRBJ2-7, with TRBD1 identical over 8 bases. The CDR3 spans 15 residues. From germline, CDR1 is SNHLY and CDR2 FYNNEI. V lost 6 bases, J lost 3 bases, and 10 bases stayed unmatched. The full variable domain, with the rest looked up from reference TRBV2 and TRBJ2-7, is EPEVTQTPSHQVTQMGQEVILRCVPISNHLYFYWYRQILGQKVEFLVSFYNNEISEKSEIFDDQFSVERPDGSNFTLKIRSTKLEDSAMYFCASRTHGTGHYEQYFGPGTRLTVT.

This clonotype occurred a few times. The chain joins TRBV2 to TRBJ1-2; D remains ambiguous. Trimming took 2 bases from V and 4 from J, leaving 5 bases between them. Germline V CDR1 and CDR2: SNHLY, FYNNEI. CDR3 size: 12 residues. This CDR3 is CASSEPSYGYTF. The CDR3 DNA sequence: TGTGCCAGCAGTGAACCCAGCTATGGCTACACCTTC.

The V call is TRBV20-1, the J call TRBJ2-2; 9 nucleotides line up with TRBD2. The V segment lost 1 base and the J segment 2 bases; nucleotides outside the gene matches: 8. CDR1 and CDR2 (germline): DFQATT, SNEGSKA (reference sequence). The CDR3 has 17 amino acids. CDR3 loop: CSARVGLAGPNTGELFF. The CDR3 DNA follows: TGCAGTGCTAGAGTGGGGCTAGCGGGACCAAACACCGGGGAGCTGTTTTTT.

The V gene is TRBV7-2, the J gene TRBJ1-2, with D possibly matching TRBD1 (6 bases). V shed 7 bases and J shed 8 bases, with 17 bases lying between them. The CDR3 loop spans 13 amino acids. Germline loops: CDR1 SGHTA, CDR2 FQGNSA. The DNA for the CDR3 is TGTGCCAGCACCCTAGCCCAGGGGTTAGGCTACACCTTC. Its protein product is CASTLAQGLGYTF.

This clonotype was detected many times. The genes are TRBV15 and TRBJ1-4; no clear D. V was shortened by 1 base and J by 8 bases, with 5 bases between the two germline ends. Germline V gives CDR1 LNHNV, CDR2 YYDKDF (reference sequence). The CDR3 totals 12 residues. The CDR3, as DNA: TGTGCCACCAGCAGAGGAGGAGAAAAACTGTTTTTT. As protein: CATSRGGEKLFF.

This clonotype showed up just a few times. The chain couples TRBV7-3 to TRBJ2-2; the D gene is possibly TRBD1 (5 bases). Trimming left V 4 bases short and J 3 bases short, with 12 bases between. CDR1 and CDR2 (germline): SGHTA, FQGTGA. The length of the CDR3 is 15 residues. CDR3 sequence (DNA): TGTGCCAGCAGCTATAGCAGGGATGACACCGGGGAGCTGTTTTTT. Protein sequence: CASSYSRDDTGELFF.

The rearrangement joins TRBV12-3 or TRBV12-4 to TRBJ2-1; D possibly corresponds to TRBD1 (5 bases). The ends were cut back, 6 bases at V and 7 bases at J, with 16 bases in the middle. This CDR3 spans 14 amino acids. Written as DNA, the CDR3 is TGTGCCAGCAGCTCCCTAGGGGCGAGAAATGAGCAGTTCTTC. Amino acids: CASSSLGARNEQFF.

V gene TRBV20-1 combines with J gene TRBJ2-1, with TRBD1 identical over 7 bases. V shed 3 bases and J 14 bases; nucleotides not matched to a gene: 7. The V gene's germline CDR1 is DFQATT and CDR2 SNEGSKA (reference sequence). This CDR3 is 11 amino acids long. This CDR3 is CSARSLDRKFF. In nucleotides, the CDR3 is TGCAGTGCTAGGTCTTTGGACAGGAAGTTCTTC.

This chain joins TRBV5-4 and TRBJ1-1, with D possibly matching TRBD1 (5 bases). From germline, CDR1 is SGHNT and CDR2 YYREEE (reference sequence). The V end lost 0 bases, the J end lost 0 bases, and 12 bases lay between the germline ends. There are 16 residues in the CDR3. CDR3 region: CASSLEEGLVNTEAFF. The CDR3, as DNA: TGTGCCAGCAGCTTGGAGGAGGGGCTGGTGAACACTGAAGCTTTCTTT.

This clonotype has only a few counts. This chain links TRBV29-1 with TRBJ1-1; 8 bases are shared with TRBD1. This CDR3 has 14 amino acids. Trimming removed 3 bases from V and 10 bases from J; junction bases left unmatched: 13. Germline CDR1 and CDR2: SQVTM and ANQGSEA. The CDR3 reads CSVDQGAPGGVAFF. For the CDR3, the DNA is TGCAGCGTTGACCAGGGGGCGCCCGGTGGTGTAGCTTTCTTT.

At least ten counts were recorded for this clonotype. The rearrangement links TRBV6-1 to TRBJ2-7; D is tentatively TRBD1 or TRBD2 (7 bases each). Germline CDR1 reads MNHNS; CDR2 reads SASEGT. The CDR3 spans 14 residues. V gave up 7 bases and J gave up 2 bases, with 15 bases separating them. CDR3 protein: CASIKSGTAYEQYF. CDR3 sequence (DNA): TGTGCCAGCATCAAAAGCGGGACAGCCTACGAGCAGTACTTC.

The chain has TRBV6-2 or TRBV6-3 and TRBJ1-3; D is uncertain. Germline values: CDR1 MNHEY, CDR2 SVGEGT. V shed 2 bases and J shed 10 bases, with 18 bases lying between them. This CDR3 has 15 amino acids. Here the CDR3 DNA reads TGTGCCAGCAGTTACGGGTCCATTTCTTCGGCGACCATATATTTT. It codes for CASSYGSISSATIYF.

The V and J genes are TRBV5-1 and TRBJ1-1; 9 nucleotides align to TRBD1. The germline gives CDR1 SGHRS, CDR2 YFSETQ. This CDR3 comprises 15 residues. Unmatched junction bases numbered 5, after V lost 4 bases and J lost 1 base. The CDR3 DNA reads TGCGCCAGCAGCACCGAGACAGGGGGGAACACTGAAGCTTTCTTT. It yields the protein CASSTETGGNTEAFF.

Concerning this clonotype itself: This could be a read error, since a much larger clone is one nucleotide away. This chain links TRBV27 with TRBJ2-1; no reliable D call. There are 11 residues in the CDR3. Germline V gene data show CDR1 as MNHEY and CDR2 as SMNVEV (reference sequence). CDR3 DNA sequence: TGTGCCGGCAGTTTATATAGTACGTGGTTCTTC. Its translation: CAGSLYSTWFF.

V gene TRBV20-1 combines with J gene TRBJ1-2; D not certain. The CDR3 consists of 15 residues. V shed 0 bases and J shed 10 bases, with 21 bases lying between them. CDR1 and CDR2 from the germline V gene are DFQATT and SNEGSKA (reference sequence). The CDR3 coding sequence is TGCAGTGCTAGAGATCACCTCGCGACGGACCGGAACTACACCTTC. Residues: CSARDHLATDRNYTF.

This clonotype occurred a few times. The chain links TRBV14 to TRBJ1-6; D remains ambiguous. The V end lost 1 base, the J end lost 11 bases, and 9 bases lay between the germline ends. The CDR3 runs to 13 residues. The V gene's germline CDR1 is SGHDN and CDR2 FVKESK. The chain's CDR3 is CASSQGSGAPLHF. CDR3 nucleotides: TGTGCCAGCAGCCAAGGTAGTGGGGCACCCCTCCACTTT.

The chain links TRBV7-9 to TRBJ2-1, with D perhaps assigned TRBD1 or TRBD2 (7 bases each). This CDR3 contains 16 residues. The germline V gene has CDR1 SEHNR and CDR2 FQNEAQ (reference sequence). Deletions cut 5 bases from V and 2 bases from J, with 16 bases between. The DNA of the CDR3 is TGTGCCAGCAGCCCCCGGGCAGGGGGGGCCTACAATGAGCAGTTCTTC. This codes for CASSPRAGGAYNEQFF.

This clonotype occurred a few times. This chain joins TRBV7-2 and TRBJ2-3; 10 bases match TRBD2. The CDR3 contains 17 residues. Germline CDR1 reads SGHTA; CDR2 reads FQGNSA. After removal of 3 bases from V and 8 bases from J, the junction contained 14 bases not matched to a gene. Written as DNA, the CDR3 is TGTGCCAGCAGCTTTCGCCTAGCGGGGGCCCTGGGAGGTACGCAGTATTTT. It codes for CASSFRLAGALGGTQYF. Variable domain in full (rest from reference TRBV7-2 and TRBJ2-3): GAGVSQSPSNKVTEKGKDVELRCDPISGHTALYWYRQSLGQGLEFLIYFQGNSAPDKSGLPSDRFSAERTGGSVSTLTIQRTQQEDSAVYLCASSFRLAGALGGTQYFGPGTRLTVL.

In the case of this clonotype: This may be a read error: a much more frequent sequence differs by one nucleotide. The chain has TRBV29-1 and TRBJ2-1; TRBD1 agrees at 7 bases. The CDR3 spans 11 residues. Germline V gene data show CDR1 as SQVTM and CDR2 as ANQGSEA. CDR3 DNA: TGCAGCGTAGACAGGGAAAGAGAGCAGCTCTTC. Translating it yields CSVDREREQLF.

Concerning this clonotype: A read error may explain this, as a much larger clone is one base away. In DNA, the CDR3 is TGTGCCAGCAGTCCCTACCCCCTCTGGACCAACGTCCTGACTTTC. Translated: CASSPYPLWTNVLTF. This chain links TRBV12-3 or TRBV12-4 with TRBJ2-6; D uncertain. The CDR3 contains 15 residues. With 5 bases removed from V and 8 bases from J, the gap between germline ends came to 16 bases.

In the case of this clonotype: A clone one base away is much larger, so this may be a read error. J is TRBJ2-6 and V is TRBV6-1; a weak D match, TRBD1 (5 bases). The V gene's germline CDR1 is MNHNS and CDR2 SASEGT. The CDR3 is 18 amino acids. Deletions cut 5 bases from V and 0 bases from J, with 17 bases between. The CDR3 DNA follows: TGTGCCAGCAGTCCCCACAGGCAAACAAGCTCTGGGGCCAACGTCCTGACTTTC. Translation: CASSPHRQTSSGANVLTF.

This clonotype came up many times. The V gene is TRBV5-5, the J gene TRBJ2-3; 8 bases map to TRBD1. V lost 2 bases, J lost 5 bases, and 7 bases stayed unmatched. Per germline, CDR1 SGHKS and CDR2 YYEKEE (reference sequence). The CDR3 is made up of 15 amino acids. The CDR3, as DNA: TGTGCCAGCAGCTTAGGGACAGGAGGAGTAGATACGCAGTATTTT. Translation gives CASSLGTGGVDTQYF.

V and J are TRBV12-3 or TRBV12-4 and TRBJ1-2, with 7 bases that match TRBD1. The CDR3 totals 15 residues. With V trimmed by 8 bases and J by 4 bases, 13 bases remained unmatched. The CDR3 spells CASWDSRFRFYGYTF. The CDR3, as DNA: TGTGCCAGCTGGGACAGTCGTTTTCGGTTCTATGGCTACACCTTC.

Note on this clonotype: A much larger clone differs by one base, so this may be a read error. The DNA for the CDR3 is TGTGCCAGCAGTCGATACGGGACTGCCAATGAGCAGTTCTTC. It specifies CASSRYGTANEQFF. The chain recombines TRBV27 with TRBJ2-1, with a weak D call TRBD2 (6 bases). The germline gives CDR1 MNHEY, CDR2 SMNVEV (reference sequence). The CDR3 loop spans 14 amino acids. The V gene lost 5 bases and the J gene lost 6 bases, with 14 bases spanning the gap.